A single T cell receptor beta chain is shown here with its context. This sample was included in a study of T cell changes during pregnancy in multiple sclerosis. The protocol was immunoSEQ multiplex PCR, while the TCRdb copy is restricted to in-frame clones and leaves out a portion. The sample yields about 59,000 clones, more than 85% seen once. V lost 11 bases to trimming and J lost 4 bases; unmatched junction nucleotides: 5. The CDR3 has 12 residues. Germline V gene sequence: CDR1 MNHEY, CDR2 SMNVEV (reference sequence). The chain uses TRBV27 and TRBJ2-1; 7 positions agree with TRBD1. Specimen: peripheral blood, collected in the third trimester of pregnancy. The sequence came from a female donor in good health, enrolled as a control in a pregnancy study. The CDR3, as DNA: TGTGCCGGGGGACAGCATTACAATGAGCAGTTCTTC. Encoded protein: CAGGQHYNEQFF.